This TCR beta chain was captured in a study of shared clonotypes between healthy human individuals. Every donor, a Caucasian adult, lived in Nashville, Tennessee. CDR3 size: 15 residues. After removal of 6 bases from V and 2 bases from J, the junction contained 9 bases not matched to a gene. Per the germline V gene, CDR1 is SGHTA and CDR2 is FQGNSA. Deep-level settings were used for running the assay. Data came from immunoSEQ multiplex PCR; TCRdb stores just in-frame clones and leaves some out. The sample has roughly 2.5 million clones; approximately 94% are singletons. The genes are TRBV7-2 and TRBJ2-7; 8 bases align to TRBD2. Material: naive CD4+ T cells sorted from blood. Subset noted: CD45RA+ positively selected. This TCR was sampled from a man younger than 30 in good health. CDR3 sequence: CASRLSGRVPYEQYF. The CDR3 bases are TGTGCCAGCAGACTCAGCGGGAGAGTCCCCTACGAGCAGTACTTC.